This T cell receptor (beta chain) was recorded in a study of shared T cell receptors in the human thymus. Method: immunoSEQ multiplex PCR; TCRdb's copy keeps in-frame clones and lacks some. The sample gives 700,000 or so clones, 70% to 90% of which show up once; around 0.0099% is in the top ten. These data also featured in a second study, about human thymus T cells. That publication notes: The donor group consisted of healthy Finnish infants who were having corrective surgery for congenital heart defects. The study used thymus tissue resected during corrective heart surgery. What appeared biased in thymic and blood repertoires was the usage of V and J genes. Related research examined unrelated individuals and reported that their thymic repertoires overlapped highly.

Source material: thymocytes. The receptor's source is a girl under three years old with a congenital heart defect.

CDR3: CASSPRTGHEQYF. In DNA, the CDR3 is TGTGCCAGCAGTCCGAGGACAGGGCACGAGCAGTACTTC. The chain couples TRBV28 to TRBJ2-7; TRBD1 matches 8 bases. V trimming: 5 bases; J trimming: 5 bases; junction bases outside the gene matches: 5. Per the germline V gene, CDR1 is MDHEN and CDR2 is SYDVKM. This CDR3 is 13 amino acids long.